This T cell receptor (beta chain) was profiled in a study of graft-versus-host responses after intestinal transplantation. At the level of the study: As for transplant type, recipients had multivisceral, liver-intestinal, or isolated intestinal grafts.

Findings of the study overall: Recipient-marrow GvH clones were detected, some having first appeared in ileum or blood. Early HvG declines after transplant were associated with peak circulating GvH clone levels. Elevated graft-versus-host to host-versus-graft clonal ratios in allografts were recorded for patients with graft-donor T cell macrochimerism.

Comment on this clone: Its antigen is still unknown.

Here immunoSEQ multiplex PCR was the method, and the copy in TCRdb shows in-frame clones only, minus some. Counted here are over 120,000 clones, about nine tenths occurring once; the ten biggest clones make up around 0.19%. This CDR3 has 14 amino acids. The germline CDR1 and CDR2 sequences are LNHDA and SQIVND (reference sequence). Trimming took 11 bases from V and 0 from J, leaving 13 bases between them. The chain couples TRBV19 to TRBJ2-2, with D hard to call. The sequences come from unstimulated CD4+ T cells sorted from spleen or lymph node cells, collected before intestinal transplant. The clonotype originates from a human donor who received an intestinal transplant. CDR3 loop: CAARSRANTGELFF. The CDR3 nucleotides are TGTGCCGCGAGGTCTAGGGCGAACACCGGGGAGCTGTTTTTT.